The rows below give T cell receptor beta chains drawn from one sample of a study of blood T cell repertoires in COVID-19. The repertoire was sequenced with immunoSEQ multiplex PCR; TCRdb's copy has only in-frame clones and lacks some. The sample consists of 200,000 to 250,000 clones, over 75% of them appearing once. The sample taken for sequencing was PBMCs or T cells enriched from blood (not recorded which). These receptors all come from a woman aged 25 to 39 who had been exposed to COVID-19. Each CDR3 is given with its conserved first and last residue. Fields, in order: clone size, J gene, D gene, V gene, CDR3 DNA, CDR3 protein. A D gene is named only where the DNA matches it firmly. Rows may omit the clone size; those that give it use once, few, many or a size class.

once	TRBJ2-7	TRBD2	TRBV5-4	TGTGCCAGCAGCCTTCGGACTAGGAGGGCCTACGAGCAGTACTTC	CASSLRTRRAYEQYF
NA	TRBJ1-1	TRBD1	TRBV18	TGTGCCAGCTCACCAGGGACAGGGGGCGGCACTGAAGCTTTCTTT	CASSPGTGGGTEAFF
NA	TRBJ2-3	TRBD1	TRBV7-2	TGTGCCAGCAGCCCGGGACAGGTTAGCACAGATACGCAGTATTTT	CASSPGQVSTDTQYF
NA	TRBJ1-2	NA	TRBV12-5	TGTGCTAGTGGTTCCCCAGACTATGGCTACACCTTC	CASGSPDYGYTF
NA	TRBJ1-1	NA	TRBV28	TGTGCCAGCAGTCAATCTGGGAGGAACACTGAAGCTTTCTTT	CASSQSGRNTEAFF
NA	TRBJ2-1	TRBD2	TRBV24-1	TGTGCCACCAGTGATCCCACTAGCGGGAGGGCACATGAGCAGTTCTTC	CATSDPTSGRAHEQFF
NA	TRBJ2-3	TRBD2	TRBV7-6	TGTGCCAGCAGCCCCGCTAGCGGACACACAGATACGCAGTATTTT	CASSPASGHTDTQYF
NA	TRBJ1-4	TRBD1	TRBV28	TGTGCCAGCACCAACAGGGGTTATGAAAAACTGTTTTTT	CASTNRGYEKLFF
NA	TRBJ2-1	TRBD2	TRBV5-1	TGCGCCAGCAGCTTCGGACTAGCGGAGTACAATGAGCAGTTCTTC	CASSFGLAEYNEQFF
NA	TRBJ1-6	NA	TRBV7-6	TGTGCCAGCAGCTTAGGAGAGTGGCAGGGGAATTCACCCCTCCACTTT	CASSLGEWQGNSPLHF
NA	TRBJ1-4	NA	TRBV27	TGTGCCAGCAGTTTATCGGTTCTAGTGGCAACTAATGAAAAACTGTTTTTT	CASSLSVLVATNEKLFF
NA	TRBJ1-6	NA	TRBV24-1	TGTGCCACCGGGGCGGGGCGGAGATCACCCCTCCACTTT	CATGAGRRSPLHF
NA	TRBJ1-1	TRBD1	TRBV11-2	TGTGCCAGCAGCGCGGACAGGCGGAGGTTCACTGAAGCTTTCTTT	CASSADRRRFTEAFF
NA	TRBJ2-7	NA	TRBV7-2	TGTGCCAGCAGCTCACCTATGATCTACGAGCAGTACTTC	CASSSPMIYEQYF
NA	TRBJ2-3	NA	TRBV9	TGTGCCAGCAGCGTATTAAGGGAGTATACCGATACGCAGTATTTT	CASSVLREYTDTQYF
NA	TRBJ2-7	TRBD1	TRBV25-1	TGTGCCAGCAGTGAATCCCGTGATGGGACAGGGGACTACGAGCAGTACTTC	CASSESRDGTGDYEQYF
once	TRBJ1-4	TRBD1	TRBV4-2	TGTGCCAGCAGCTCCGGGACAGGGAATGAAAAACTGTTTTTT	CASSSGTGNEKLFF
NA	TRBJ2-3	TRBD2	TRBV9	TGTGCCAGCAGCGCCGGGACTAGCGGGACCACAGATACGCAGTATTTT	CASSAGTSGTTDTQYF
NA	TRBJ2-5	TRBD2	TRBV7-8	TGTGCCAGCAGCCTAGCGGGAGGGCCGCGTGAGACCCAGTACTTC	CASSLAGGPRETQYF
NA	TRBJ1-1	NA	TRBV12-5	TGTGCTAGTGGTTTGCCAGGCCCGAACACTGAAGCTTTCTTT	CASGLPGPNTEAFF